The T cell receptor (beta chain) described here comes from a study of T cells in women clearing cervical HPV infection. The study, taken as a whole, reports: TRBV6-7 relative abundance averaged around 0.11% in cases and approximately 0.15% in controls.

TCRdb keeps only in-frame clones here, not all; method: immunoSEQ multiplex PCR. The table lists some 20,000 clones. Details on this clone: Its antigen remains unknown. The read ends 3 residues shy of where the CDR3 ends; the end is completed using the germline J gene.

The germline V gene encodes CDR1 SGHVS and CDR2 FNYEAQ. The V gene lost 0 bases and the J gene lost 5 bases, with 16 bases spanning the gap. This CDR3 has 16 amino acids. This receptor was taken from a woman between 18 and 70 years old with a cervical HPV16 infection that either progressed to CIN3+ or cleared (not recorded which). Sequencing was done on a sample of blood buffy coat. This sequence joins TRBV7-6 and TRBJ2-5, with D perhaps TRBD1 (5 bases). The CDR3 loop is CASSLARQYSGETQYF. Partial CDR3 DNA: TGTGCCAGCAGCTTAGCCCGACAGTATTCCGGGGAGACC.